The 10 T cell receptor beta chains reported below all come from one sample, sequenced in a study of blood T cells in healthy people across ages (dated by TCRdb to between 2015 and 2016). Library method: 5' RACE. Instrument on record: Illumina HiSeq 2500. The second PCR ran for roughly 7 to 12 cycles and used a J-beta primer mix along with a sample-barcoded 5' primer. TCRdb reanalyzed the raw reads on its own, using fastp at Q25 for trimming and MiXCR for clone calling, and kept in-frame beta chains. Each record represents a unique CDR3 protein, reported with the most common genes and DNA among its rows. Within this sample are approximately 1.5 million distinct CDR3 sequences, with roughly 43% of them counted one time only. Jointly, the top ten make up under 5% of the sample. The material sequenced was blood. The receptors were gathered from a young woman in good health.

This clonotype was picked up many times. The V gene is TRBV27, the J gene TRBJ1-5, with D uncertain. Per the germline V gene, CDR1 is MNHEY and CDR2 is SMNVEV (reference sequence). This CDR3 region has 14 residues. Trimming removed 2 bases from V and 7 bases from J, with 12 bases in between. This CDR3 is CASSLTGFNQPQHF. DNA for the CDR3: TGTGCCAGCAGTTTAACGGGGTTCAACCAGCCCCAGCATTTT.

The rearrangement links TRBV6-5 to TRBJ2-1, with 12 bases that match TRBD2. The CDR3 spans 16 residues. In germline, CDR1 is MNHEY, CDR2 SVGAGI. Trimming took 0 bases from V and 9 from J; bases not matched to a gene: 6. CDR3 sequence (DNA): TGTGCCAGCAGTTACTCCGCTAGCGGGAGGGCCCTTGAGCAGTTCTTC. Translating gives CASSYSASGRALEQFF.

V gene TRBV2 combines with J gene TRBJ1-1; TRBD1 is a possible D gene (5 bases). V was clipped by 5 bases and J by 7 bases, with 11 bases between them. In germline, CDR1 is SNHLY, CDR2 FYNNEI. There are 12 residues in the CDR3. CDR3 sequence reads: CASSNIRGEAFF. The CDR3 DNA is TGTGCCAGCAGTAATATAAGGGGTGAAGCTTTCTTT.

The chain recombines TRBV20-1 with TRBJ1-6; 10 bases agree with TRBD1. With V trimmed by 6 bases and J by 4 bases, 9 bases remained unmatched. There are 16 residues in the CDR3. Per the germline V gene, CDR1 is DFQATT and CDR2 is SNEGSKA (reference sequence). The CDR3 loop reads CSARSTGGFYNSPLHF. The CDR3 coding sequence is TGCAGTGCACGATCGACAGGGGGCTTTTATAATTCACCCCTCCACTTT.

This clonotype has only a few counts. The chain uses TRBV20-1 and TRBJ2-7, with TRBD2 matching 7 bases. Germline loops: CDR1 DFQATT, CDR2 SNEGSKA (reference sequence). Unmatched junction bases numbered 4, after V lost 2 bases and J lost 0 bases. CDR3 size: 14 residues. CDR3 nucleotides: TGCAGTGCTAGACCCGGCGGGGGCTCCTACGAGCAGTACTTC. This translates into CSARPGGGSYEQYF.

The J gene is TRBJ1-1, the V gene TRBV7-2; D is possibly TRBD1 (6 bases). This CDR3 spans 15 amino acids. Trimming left V 2 bases short and J 2 bases short, with 12 bases between. Germline CDR1 reads SGHTA; CDR2 reads FQGNSA. The CDR3 reads CASSLRWGHNTEAFF. Here the CDR3 DNA reads TGTGCCAGCAGCTTACGGTGGGGACATAACACTGAAGCTTTCTTT.

Regarding this clonotype: Possible read error: a much larger clone is one base away. The chain combines TRBV7-9 with TRBJ2-5; D is unresolved. The DNA matches TRBJ2-7 better at its end, which makes the J call doubtful. The CDR3 has 11 residues. CDR1 SEHNR and CDR2 FQNEAQ come from the germline V gene (reference sequence). The CDR3 here is CANSKTYEQYF. The CDR3 DNA is TGTGCCAACAGTAAAACCTACGAGCAGTACTTC.

A word on this clonotype: No DNA is shown, since the ends of the CDR3 on it are uncertain; the CDR3 is the one TCRdb lists. Here the CDR3 reads CASAWASGSYEQCF. The V gene is TRBV5-1, the J gene TRBJ2-7. The length of the CDR3 is 14 amino acids, counting both ends. CDR1 and CDR2 from the germline V gene are SGHRS and YFSETQ.

In this sample, this clonotype turned up a few times. J is TRBJ1-2 and V is TRBV7-9; the match to TRBD1 covers 10 bases. CDR1 is SEHNR and CDR2 is FQNEAQ in the germline V gene (reference sequence). The CDR3 covers 16 residues. With 5 bases clipped from V and 4 bases from J, the junction kept 10 bases outside the gene matches. CDR3 residues: CASSLDRGRVGYGYTF. DNA for the CDR3: TGTGCCAGCAGCCTAGACAGGGGGCGCGTCGGCTATGGCTACACCTTC. Full variable domain (missing parts from reference TRBV7-9 and TRBJ1-2): DTGVSQNPRHKITKRGQNVTFRCDPISEHNRLYWYRQTLGQGPEFLTYFQNEAQLEKSRLLSDRFSAERPKGSFSTLEIQRTEQGDSAMYLCASSLDRGRVGYGYTFGSGTRLTVV.

This clonotype was seen only a few times. The CDR3 loop reads CASSLEQGTNEKLFF. The CDR3 DNA follows: TGTGCCAGCAGTTTGGAACAGGGAACTAATGAAAAACTGTTTTTT. V usage is TRBV12-3 or TRBV12-4 and J usage is TRBJ1-4, with a tentative D call TRBD1 (6 bases). V dropped 3 bases and J dropped 1 base, with 9 bases sitting between them. CDR3 length equals 15 residues.